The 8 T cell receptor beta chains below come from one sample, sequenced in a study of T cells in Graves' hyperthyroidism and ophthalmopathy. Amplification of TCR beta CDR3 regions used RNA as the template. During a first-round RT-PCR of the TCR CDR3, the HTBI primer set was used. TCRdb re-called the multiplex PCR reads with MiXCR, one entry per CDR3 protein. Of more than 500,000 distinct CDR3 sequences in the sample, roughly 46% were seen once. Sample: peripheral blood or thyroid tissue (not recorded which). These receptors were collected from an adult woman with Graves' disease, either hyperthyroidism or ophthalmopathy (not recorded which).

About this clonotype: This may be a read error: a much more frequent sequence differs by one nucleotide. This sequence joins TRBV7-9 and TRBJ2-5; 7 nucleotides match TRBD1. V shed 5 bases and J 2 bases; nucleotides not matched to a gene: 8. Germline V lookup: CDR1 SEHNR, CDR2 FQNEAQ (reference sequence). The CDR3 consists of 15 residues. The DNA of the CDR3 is TGTGCCAGCAGCGTAAGGGCAGGGGGACAAGAGACCCAGTACTTC. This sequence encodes CASSVRAGGQETQYF.

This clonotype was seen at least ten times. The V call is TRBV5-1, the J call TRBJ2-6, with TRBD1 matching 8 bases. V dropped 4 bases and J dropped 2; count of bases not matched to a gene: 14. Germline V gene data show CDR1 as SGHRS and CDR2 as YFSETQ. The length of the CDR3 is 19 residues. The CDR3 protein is CASSPGTGTGLAGANVLTF. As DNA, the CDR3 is TGCGCCAGCAGCCCGGGAACCGGGACAGGATTGGCTGGGGCCAACGTCCTGACTTTC.

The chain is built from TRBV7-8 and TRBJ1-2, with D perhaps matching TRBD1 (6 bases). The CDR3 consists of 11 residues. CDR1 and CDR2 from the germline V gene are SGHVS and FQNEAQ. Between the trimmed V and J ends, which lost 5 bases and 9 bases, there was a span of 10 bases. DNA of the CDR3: TGTGCCAGCAGCGTAGGGGGTAGCTACACCTTC. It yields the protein CASSVGGSYTF.

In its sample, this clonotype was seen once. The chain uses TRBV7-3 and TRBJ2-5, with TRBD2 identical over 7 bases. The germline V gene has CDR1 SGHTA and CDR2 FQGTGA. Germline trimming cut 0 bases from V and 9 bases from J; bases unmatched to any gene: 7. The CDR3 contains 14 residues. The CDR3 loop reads CASSLTGLPRAQYF. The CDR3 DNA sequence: TGTGCCAGCAGCTTAACGGGACTACCTAGGGCCCAGTACTTC.

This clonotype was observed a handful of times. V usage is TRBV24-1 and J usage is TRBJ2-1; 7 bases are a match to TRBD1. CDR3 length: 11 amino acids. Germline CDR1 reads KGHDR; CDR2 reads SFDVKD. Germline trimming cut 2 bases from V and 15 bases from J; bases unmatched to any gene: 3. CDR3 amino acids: CATSDSGTAFF. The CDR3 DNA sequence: TGTGCCACCAGTGATTCCGGGACAGCGTTCTTC.

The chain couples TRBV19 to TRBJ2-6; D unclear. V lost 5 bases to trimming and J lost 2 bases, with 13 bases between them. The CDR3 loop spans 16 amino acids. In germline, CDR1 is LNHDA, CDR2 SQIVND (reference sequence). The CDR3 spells CASSSQNNPGANVLTF. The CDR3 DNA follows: TGTGCCAGTAGTTCGCAAAACAACCCTGGGGCCAACGTCCTGACTTTC. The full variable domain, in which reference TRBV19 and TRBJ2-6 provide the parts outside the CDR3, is DGGITQSPKYLFRKEGQNVTLSCEQNLNHDAMYWYRQDPGQGLRLIYYSQIVNDFQKGDIAEGYSVSREKKESFPLTVTSAQKNPTAFYLCASSSQNNPGANVLTFGAGSRLTVL.

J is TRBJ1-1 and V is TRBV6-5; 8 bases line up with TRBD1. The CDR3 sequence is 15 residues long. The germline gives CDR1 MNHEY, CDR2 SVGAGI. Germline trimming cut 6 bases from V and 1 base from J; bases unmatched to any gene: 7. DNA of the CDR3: TGTGCCAGCAGCGGACAGGGAAGTTCGAACACTGAAGCTTTCTTT. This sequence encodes CASSGQGSSNTEAFF.

In DNA, the CDR3 is TGTGCCAGCAGCCCAGCCGGGACAGGGCCCATCCCCTACGAGCAGTACTTC. It translates to CASSPAGTGPIPYEQYF. The chain combines TRBV7-6 with TRBJ2-7; 9 bases map to TRBD1. The J segment lost 2 bases and the V segment lost 5 bases, leaving 13 bases of the junction unmatched. Germline V gene lookup returns CDR1 SGHVS and CDR2 FNYEAQ. The CDR3 has 17 residues. Drawing the rest from reference TRBV7-6 and TRBJ2-7, the complete variable domain is GAGVSQSPRYKVTKRGQDVALRCDPISGHVSLYWYRQALGQGPEFLTYFNYEAQQDKSGLPNDRFSAERPEGSISTLTIQRTEQRDSAMYRCASSPAGTGPIPYEQYFGPGTRLTVT.